Included here is one T cell receptor beta chain sequence, with context. Its antigen is still unknown. The sample comes from a study of resident and recirculating memory T cells in vitiligo. The study, taken as a whole, reports: TCR sequences were not conserved across biopsy sites or patients. No single dominant TCR clone appeared; lesion clonality varied.

Sequencing was performed with immunoSEQ multiplex PCR; in TCRdb, only in-frame clones are kept and a portion is missing. The sample yields more than 70,000 clones, about 91% seen once. V was cut by 5 bases and J by 2 bases, with 10 bases left in between. Per the germline V gene, CDR1 is SEHNR and CDR2 is FQNEAQ (reference sequence). The CDR3 is made up of 13 amino acids. Material: blood. This receptor was taken from a male donor with vitiligo. The chain uses TRBV7-9 and TRBJ2-7, with D tentatively TRBD2 (6 bases). The CDR3, as DNA: TGTGCCAGCAGCGGAGGGACCACCTACGAGCAGTACTTC. Residues: CASSGGTTYEQYF.